These T cell receptor beta chains were read from a single sample in a study of identical twins. TCRdb reprocessed the 5' RACE reads via MiXCR and lists one record per CDR3 protein. In the table there are just under 650,000 distinct CDR3 sequences, 7.1% of which are singletons. The same specimen was also included in a second study, on yellow fever vaccine responses in identical twins.

The sequencing input was PBMCs. These receptor sequences come from a woman between 18 and 29 years old in good health. Both conserved end residues are part of each CDR3. Part of the rows lack a size; the others show once, few, many or a class for expanded clones.

clone_size cdr3_length v_call cdr3_aa
many 14 TRBV12-3/TRBV12-4 CASSGQGGNSPLHF
NA 14 TRBV5-1 CASSWGTSRETQYF
NA 13 TRBV5-6 CASSLVSGTEQFF
many 16 TRBV6-2/TRBV6-3 CASSYGTGNSNQPQHF
NA 12 TRBV6-5 CAATGSTDTQYF
many 15 TRBV7-3 CASSPPGGSTDTQYF
NA 11 TRBV5-5 CASSSPDPLHF
NA 16 TRBV7-9 CASSEFGGLLKDTQYF
many 13 TRBV10-3 CAISPGLTYEQYF
few 15 TRBV5-1 CASTPLGRTNEKLFF
many 17 TRBV2 CASSRTLRQGATYEQYF
NA 14 TRBV11-2 CASSSGMDLDTQYF
few 16 TRBV6-5 CASSYSGGALNTEAFF
NA 13 TRBV24-1 CAAGGGGYQPQHF
NA 17 TRBV15 CATSRDLGGTNTGELFF
NA 15 TRBV27 CASSPRTGDRETQYF
NA 17 TRBV5-1 CASSSNRVGSGANVLTF
few 15 TRBV6-5 CASSYSSAGSYEQYF
few 14 TRBV12-3/TRBV12-4 CASSLGRGQNEQYF
few 16 TRBV12-3/TRBV12-4 CASSAKDSATNEKLFF